The entry below gives a single T cell receptor (beta chain) sequence along with its context. Clones were read by immunoSEQ multiplex PCR, and TCRdb kept only the in-frame ones, dropping some. The profile shows around 150,000 clones, about 86% of them singletons. The data are from a study of blood T cell repertoires in COVID-19. There are 12 residues in the CDR3. Germline V gives CDR1 GTSNPN, CDR2 SVGIG (reference sequence). Deletions cut 3 bases from V and 2 bases from J, with 7 bases between. The sequenced material came from peripheral blood. V gene TRBV30 combines with J gene TRBJ2-5; D is unclear. The sequence came from a man between 60 and 70 years old with acute or convalescent COVID-19. The CDR3: CAWSQEQETQYF. In DNA form, the CDR3 reads TGTGCCTGGAGCCAGGAACAAGAGACCCAGTACTTC. Variable domain in full (rest from reference TRBV30 and TRBJ2-5): SQTIHQWPATLVQPVGSPLSLECTVEGTSNPNLYWYRQAAGRGLQLLFYSVGIGQISSEVPQNLSASRPQDRQFILSSKKLLLSDSGFYLCAWSQEQETQYFGPGTRLLVL.